This T cell receptor (beta chain) was captured in a study of shared clonotypes between healthy human individuals. General study points: A limitation of the genetic and exposure-history diversity represented arose from few donors.

Clones were sequenced by immunoSEQ multiplex PCR, and TCRdb holds only the in-frame ones, with some missing. The sample includes roughly 1.5 million clones, 95% to 99% of them seen just once. With respect to this clone: Its target is unknown.

The CDR3 runs to 15 residues. The V gene's germline CDR1 is SGHDT and CDR2 YYEEEE. Trimming pared 0 bases from V and 3 bases from J, leaving 9 bases between. The origin of this receptor is a man younger than 40 in good health. The specimen was naive CD4+ T cells sorted from blood. Regarding subset: CD45RA+ positively selected. The chain joins TRBV5-6 to TRBJ2-2; the D gene is possibly TRBD2 (6 bases). The CDR3 loop is CASSLGRDYTGELFF. CDR3 sequence (DNA): TGTGCCAGCAGCTTGGGGCGGGATTACACCGGGGAGCTGTTTTTT.